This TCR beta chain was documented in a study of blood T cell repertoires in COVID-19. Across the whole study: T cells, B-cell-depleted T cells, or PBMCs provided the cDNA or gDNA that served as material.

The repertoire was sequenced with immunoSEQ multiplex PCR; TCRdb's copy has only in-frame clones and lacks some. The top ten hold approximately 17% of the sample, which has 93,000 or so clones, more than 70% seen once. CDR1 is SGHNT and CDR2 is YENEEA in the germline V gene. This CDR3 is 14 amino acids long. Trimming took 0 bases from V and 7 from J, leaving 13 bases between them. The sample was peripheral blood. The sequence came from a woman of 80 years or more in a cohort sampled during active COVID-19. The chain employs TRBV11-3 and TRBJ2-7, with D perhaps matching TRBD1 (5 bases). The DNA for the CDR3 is TGTGCCAGCAGCTTAGATAAAGGCAGGGTAGAGCAGTACTTC. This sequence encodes CASSLDKGRVEQYF. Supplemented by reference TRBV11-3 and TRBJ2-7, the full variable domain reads EAGVVQSPRYKIIEKKQPVAFWCNPISGHNTLYWYLQNLGQGPELLIRYENEEAVDDSQLPKDRFSAERLKGVDSTLKIQPAELGDSAVYLCASSLDKGRVEQYFGPGTRLTVT.